This T cell receptor (beta chain) was sequenced in a study of T cell responses to AZD1222 COVID-19 vaccine. Data came from immunoSEQ multiplex PCR; TCRdb stores just in-frame clones and leaves some out. In the table there are 150,000 or so clones, 94% of which are singletons. Comments on this clone: Its antigen remains unknown.

Study findings and constraints: A mostly white British donor set with more females was recruited, and clonal diversity was possibly underestimated. Recipients of two AZD1222 doses showed rising Spike-specific TCR breadth and depth. Among AZD1222 vaccinees, only 5 to 7 were seropositive at baseline. Of spike-specific TCRs, nearly half reportedly target regions left unmutated in variants.

The starting material was peripheral blood, obtained on day 0 of AZD1222 vaccination. The clonotype originates from an adult in good health.

The DNA of the CDR3 is TGTGCCAGCAGCTTAGCGTCGGGACTTTATGGCTACACCTTC. It specifies CASSLASGLYGYTF. V usage is TRBV7-8 and J usage is TRBJ1-2; tentatively, D is TRBD1 (5 bases). The CDR3 totals 14 residues. Trimming took off 0 bases at V and 5 bases at J, with 10 bases between the two ends. Germline V gene lookup returns CDR1 SGHVS and CDR2 FQNEAQ.